This is a list of T cell receptor beta chains from one sample in a study of blood T cell repertoires in COVID-19. TCRdb's copy holds only in-frame clones and misses some; the assay was immunoSEQ multiplex PCR. The sample lists a few hundred thousand clones; roughly 80% were seen once. What was sequenced was PBMCs or T cells enriched from blood (not recorded which). These receptors were taken from a man aged 50 to 60 who had recovered from COVID-19. CDR3s include the opening cysteine and the closing phenylalanine or tryptophan. D genes are given only for firm matches. Clone sizes are given selectively: once, few, many, or a class where the clone is expanded.

>TRBJ2-7|TRBV2|NA|once
CASKDYSYEQYF
TGTGCCAGCAAGGACTACTCCTACGAGCAGTACTTC
>TRBJ2-1|TRBV28|TRBD2|few
CASRSLIGRAWDEQFF
TGTGCCAGCAGATCTTTGATCGGGAGGGCCTGGGATGAGCAGTTCTTC
>TRBJ1-2|TRBV7-9|NA|NA
CASSLQGQIDGYTF
TGTGCCAGCAGCTTACAGGGGCAAATAGATGGCTACACCTTC
>TRBJ2-3|TRBV6-4|NA|NA
CASSVERTGTDTQYF
TGTGCCAGCAGTGTCGAGAGGACAGGCACAGATACGCAGTATTTT
>TRBJ1-1|TRBV6-5|NA|NA
CASSYRGNTEAFF
TGTGCCAGCAGTTACCGGGGAAACACTGAAGCTTTCTTT
>TRBJ2-1|TRBV3-1/TRBV3-2|NA|NA
CASRVKGLQSEQFF
TGTGCCAGCAGAGTGAAGGGGCTACAAAGTGAGCAGTTCTTC
>TRBJ2-2|TRBV7-2|NA|NA
CASIGRRDTGELFF
TGTGCCAGCATCGGAAGGCGGGACACCGGGGAGCTGTTTTTT
>TRBJ1-4|TRBV5-1|NA|once
CASSRGANEKLFF
TGCGCCAGCAGTCGAGGTGCTAATGAAAAACTGTTTTTT
>TRBJ2-7|TRBV28|NA|NA
CASTPPRRPAREQYF
TGTGCCAGCACCCCCCCGAGGCGCCCGGCTCGGGAGCAGTACTTC
>TRBJ2-7|TRBV10-1|NA|NA
CASSANAQGWDEQYF
TGCGCCAGCAGTGCTAATGCCCAGGGATGGGACGAGCAGTACTTC
>TRBJ1-1|TRBV7-2|NA|few
CASSLGRDHTEAFF
TGTGCCAGCAGCCTAGGGAGGGATCATACTGAAGCTTTCTTT
>TRBJ1-5|TRBV5-5|NA|NA
CASSLRTGSNQPQHF
TGTGCCAGCAGCTTGAGGACGGGGAGCAATCAGCCCCAGCATTTT
>TRBJ2-7|TRBV6-1|TRBD1|NA
CASSEAPGGVYEQYF
TGTGCCAGCAGTGAAGCGCCAGGGGGCGTTTACGAGCAGTACTTC
>TRBJ1-2|TRBV24-1|TRBD1|NA
CATSHPGQGAGYTF
TGTGCCACCTCCCACCCGGGACAGGGGGCTGGCTACACCTTC
>TRBJ1-5|TRBV5-5|TRBD1|NA
CASSGTDRGPGEPQHF
TGTGCCAGCAGCGGGACCGACAGGGGACCGGGGGAGCCCCAGCATTTT
>TRBJ1-1|TRBV30|TRBD1|NA
CAWKGADRMNTEAFF
TGTGCCTGGAAGGGGGCAGACAGGATGAACACTGAAGCTTTCTTT
>TRBJ2-2|TRBV12-5|NA|NA
CASGGRGTAANTGELFF
TGTGCTAGTGGAGGAAGGGGGACGGCCGCGAACACCGGGGAGCTGTTTTTT
>TRBJ2-1|TRBV18|TRBD2|NA
CASSRGLAGVYNEQFF
TGTGCCAGCTCACGGGGACTAGCGGGAGTCTACAATGAGCAGTTCTTC
>TRBJ1-6|TRBV7-9|NA|NA
CASSPYRDRSPLHF
TGTGCCAGCAGCCCCTACAGGGATCGGTCACCCCTCCACTTT
>TRBJ1-5|TRBV19|NA|NA
CASKQVGASTQHF
TGTGCCAGCAAGCAGGTGGGGGCCTCAACCCAGCATTTT
>TRBJ1-2|TRBV3-1/TRBV3-2|NA|once
CASSQEGAAYGYTF
TGTGCCAGCAGCCAAGAAGGCGCGGCCTATGGCTACACCTTC
>TRBJ2-1|TRBV5-3|NA|NA
CAPTAGPHYNEQFF
TGTGCCCCGACGGCGGGGCCACACTACAATGAGCAGTTCTTC
>TRBJ2-2|TRBV5-6|TRBD2|NA
CASSLVPSGRLSGELFF
TGTGCCAGCAGCTTGGTCCCTAGCGGGAGGCTATCCGGGGAGCTGTTTTTT
>TRBJ2-5|TRBV5-4|TRBD2|NA
CASSPTSGAQETQYF
TGTGCCAGCAGCCCGACTAGCGGAGCCCAAGAGACCCAGTACTTC
>TRBJ1-4|TRBV27|NA|NA
CASSFVGEKLFF
TGTGCCAGCAGTTTTGTCGGGGAAAAACTGTTTTTT
>TRBJ1-2|TRBV6-5|NA|NA
CASRGRTLPNYGYTF
TGTGCCAGCAGGGGCCGGACTCTCCCAAACTATGGCTACACCTTC
>TRBJ2-2|TRBV3-1/TRBV3-2|TRBD1|once
CASSRGQGAGELFF
TGTGCCAGCAGCCGCGGACAGGGGGCCGGGGAGCTGTTTTTT
>TRBJ1-2|TRBV5-1|NA|few
CASSGIQGMDGYTF
TGCGCCAGCAGCGGAATACAGGGTATGGATGGCTACACCTTC
>TRBJ2-4|TRBV14|NA|many
CASSRGSLLGDIQYF
TGTGCCAGCAGCCGTGGGTCACTCTTAGGGGACATTCAGTACTTC
>TRBJ2-7|TRBV7-2|TRBD2|once
CASSLSSIFSGSVHEQYF
TGTGCCAGCAGCCTCTCTAGTATCTTTAGCGGGAGTGTCCACGAGCAGTACTTC
>TRBJ2-1|TRBV7-2|TRBD1|NA
CASSLDRGSYNEQFF
TGTGCCAGCAGCTTGGACAGGGGCTCCTACAATGAGCAGTTCTTC
>TRBJ1-2|TRBV14|NA|once
CASSQNSFRGYTF
TGTGCCAGCAGCCAGAACAGTTTCCGGGGCTACACCTTC
>TRBJ2-7|TRBV2|TRBD1|once
CASNRGRSSYEQYF
TGTGCCAGCAACAGGGGGAGAAGCTCCTACGAGCAGTACTTC
>TRBJ2-5|TRBV29-1|TRBD2|NA
CSAISGTSGRSGPYF
TGCAGCGCTATCTCCGGGACTAGCGGGAGGAGCGGTCCGTACTTC
>TRBJ2-3|TRBV10-3|TRBD1|NA
CAAGQGDTDTQYF
TGTGCCGCCGGTCAGGGGGACACAGATACGCAGTATTTT
>TRBJ2-3|TRBV20-1|NA|NA
CSASVGVSGDTQYF
TGCAGTGCTAGTGTCGGGGTTAGCGGAGATACGCAGTATTTT
>TRBJ1-5|TRBV18|NA|NA
CASSRASLQPQHF
TGTGCCAGCTCCAGGGCTTCACTACAGCCCCAGCATTTT
>TRBJ2-1|TRBV19|TRBD2|NA
CASRRVAGVDNEQFF
TGTGCCAGTAGACGCGTAGCGGGAGTAGACAATGAGCAGTTCTTC
>TRBJ2-1|TRBV6-1|NA|NA
CASSEPPLLSYNEQFF
TGTGCCAGCAGTGAACCCCCCTTACTTAGTTACAATGAGCAGTTCTTC
>TRBJ2-3|TRBV24-1|TRBD1|NA
CATSDYDRADTQYF
TGTGCCACCAGTGATTATGACAGGGCAGATACGCAGTATTTT
>TRBJ2-3|TRBV2|TRBD2|NA
CAFPGGDTQYF
TGTGCCTTCCCGGGGGGGGATACGCAGTATTTT
>TRBJ2-3|TRBV19|TRBD2|NA
CASSRAGELAGADTQYF
TGTGCCAGTAGTAGGGCGGGAGAACTCGCCGGGGCAGATACGCAGTATTTT
>TRBJ2-5|TRBV6-6|NA|few
CASSYTRQETQYF
TGTGCCAGCAGTTATACCAGACAAGAGACCCAGTACTTC
>TRBJ1-2|TRBV12-3/TRBV12-4|TRBD1|few
CASSPDRNYGYTF
TGTGCCAGCAGCCCGGACAGGAACTATGGCTACACCTTC
>TRBJ1-1|TRBV19|NA|NA
CASSNRESGVWATEAFF
TGTGCCAGTAGTAATAGGGAGTCAGGGGTTTGGGCCACTGAAGCTTTCTTT
>TRBJ2-7|TRBV6-5|TRBD1|NA
CASGTGTGYEQYF
TGTGCCAGCGGGACCGGGACAGGCTACGAGCAGTACTTC
>TRBJ2-1|TRBV11-1|TRBD1|NA
CASSFGDRSNEQFF
TGTGCCAGCAGCTTTGGGGACAGAAGCAATGAGCAGTTCTTC
>TRBJ2-1|TRBV19|TRBD2|NA
CASSTDSGGLMVSYNEQFF
TGTGCCAGTAGTACCGATAGCGGGGGCCTCATGGTTTCATACAATGAGCAGTTCTTC
>TRBJ2-5|TRBV10-3|NA|NA
CAANDQGIVTQYF
TGTGCCGCAAATGACCAGGGGATAGTGACCCAGTACTTC
>TRBJ1-2|TRBV27|NA|NA
CASRKDSTYGYTF
TGTGCCAGCAGAAAGGACAGTACCTATGGCTACACCTTC
>TRBJ2-7|TRBV11-2|NA|once
CASSFRHRQQVGSYEQYF
TGTGCCAGCAGCTTCCGCCACAGACAGCAGGTTGGCTCCTACGAGCAGTACTTC
>TRBJ1-4|TRBV3-1/TRBV3-2|NA|NA
CASSQYRVNGEKLFF
TGTGCCAGCAGCCAATACAGGGTCAATGGTGAAAAACTGTTTTTT
>TRBJ1-1|TRBV7-3|NA|NA
CASSLTRERTEAFF
TGTGCCAGCAGCTTAACGAGGGAGCGAACTGAAGCTTTCTTT
>TRBJ2-2|TRBV9|TRBD2|few
CASSATPGLAGGRGTGELFF
TGTGCCAGCAGCGCTACTCCGGGACTAGCGGGAGGTCGGGGGACCGGGGAGCTGTTTTTT
>TRBJ2-5|TRBV9|TRBD2|NA
CASSVGLAGTHQETQYF
TGTGCCAGCAGCGTCGGACTAGCGGGGACCCACCAAGAGACCCAGTACTTC
>TRBJ2-7|TRBV6-2/TRBV6-3|TRBD2|NA
CASSRGLAELYEQYF
TGTGCCAGCAGCAGGGGACTAGCGGAACTTTACGAGCAGTACTTC
>TRBJ2-7|TRBV30|TRBD2|many
CAWADGGSSYEQYF
TGTGCCTGGGCTGACGGGGGGAGCTCCTACGAGCAGTACTTC